This TCR beta chain was retrieved from a study of shared clonotypes between healthy human individuals. Here immunoSEQ multiplex PCR was the method, and the copy in TCRdb shows in-frame clones only, minus some. The table has about 1.5 million clones, 95% to 99% seen once. V was shortened by 5 bases and J by 2 bases, with 13 bases between the two germline ends. The CDR3 totals 14 residues. Germline CDR1 is MNHNY and CDR2 is SVGAGI (reference sequence). The V call is TRBV6-6, the J call TRBJ2-7, with D tentatively TRBD2 (5 bases). The sequenced sample consisted of naive CD4+ T cells sorted from blood. As for subset: CD45RA+ positively selected. This TCR was recovered from a man younger than 45 in good health. The CDR3 is CASSLRPEAYEQYF. The CDR3 coding sequence is TGTGCCAGCAGTCTAAGGCCGGAGGCCTACGAGCAGTACTTC.